This T cell receptor (beta chain) was sequenced in a study of T cells in Graves' hyperthyroidism and ophthalmopathy. Across the whole study: Any treatment followed the collection of peripheral blood at initial diagnosis. General study results and limits: Ophthalmopathy, as predicted by the model, came a median around 6.7 months after the prediction. Blood samples included most of the expanded thyroid clonotypes exceeding 0.001.

TCR beta CDR3 sequences were amplified from RNA transcripts. HTBI primers drove first-round RT-PCR of the TCR CDR3. Each CDR3 protein is one row after TCRdb ran MiXCR on the multiplex PCR reads. The table shows hundreds of thousands of distinct CDR3 sequences, with roughly 14% occurring only once. Diagnoses used clinical symptoms, serum thyroxine and TRAb, thyroid ultrasound and orbital computed tomography. There are many counts of this clonotype. Antigen specificity is unknown. The sequenced material came from blood. The sequence derives from a woman aged 40 to 55 with Graves' ophthalmopathy.

CDR3 sequence (DNA): TGCAGCGTCCAGGGGGGTCAAGAGACCCAGTACTTC. It yields the protein CSVQGGQETQYF. This chain connects TRBV29-1 to TRBJ2-5; the D gene is possibly TRBD1 (7 bases). This CDR3 is 12 amino acids long. Germline V gives CDR1 SQVTM, CDR2 ANQGSEA. V was cut by 6 bases and J by 2 bases, with 10 bases left in between.